This T cell receptor (beta chain) was recovered during a study of OX40 agonist ivuxolimab in advanced cancers. Study summary: Two patients with cutaneous melanoma and one with hepatocellular carcinoma, three in total, showed partial responses. Whole-study results and caveats: Average numbers of expanded clones were greater in CD8+ T cells than in CD4+.

Germline values: CDR1 MDHEN, CDR2 SYDVKM. This CDR3 comprises 11 residues. V lost 6 bases, J lost 11 bases, and 11 bases lay in between. Assay: immunoSEQ multiplex PCR; the TCRdb copy retains only in-frame clones and omits some. The repertoire has tens of thousands of clones, roughly 86% of them found once; the top ten carry around 10%. With regard to this clone: Its antigen remains unknown.

The chain joins TRBV28 to TRBJ1-5; D unclear. The source of this sequence is an adult with an advanced solid tumor such as melanoma, head and neck, liver or kidney cancer. The source material was CD4+ or CD8+ T cells sorted from blood, sampled in a trial of the OX40 agonist ivuxolimab. The CDR3 sequence: CASRGWWTQHF. CDR3 nucleotides: TGTGCCAGCAGGGGATGGTGGACCCAGCATTTT.